Shown below are 23 T cell receptor beta chains from a single sample sequenced in a study of CD8+CD57+ T cells in acquired aplastic anemia. CDR3 and TCR beta VDJ profiling relied on genomic DNA as the template. TCRdb re-analysed the reads in MiXCR, keeping a single row per CDR3 protein. This table holds about 170,000 distinct CDR3 sequences, around 60% found once. Sequenced material: sorted CD4+, CD8+, or CD8+CD57+ T cells (not recorded which) from PBMCs. These receptors were taken from a human donor in good health.

The J gene is TRBJ2-3, the V gene TRBV24-1; D possibly matches TRBD1 or TRBD2 (6 bases each). Germline V gene sequence: CDR1 KGHDR, CDR2 SFDVKD. The CDR3 spans 11 residues. The V end lost 10 bases, the J end lost 6 bases, and 10 bases lay between the germline ends. The CDR3 loop is CATGGPDTQYF. The CDR3 coding sequence is TGTGCCACTGGGGGGCCCGATACGCAGTATTTT.

This clonotype was seen only a few times. The CDR3 is CASSAGHGNEQFF. The CDR3 coding sequence is TGTGCCAGCAGCGCGGGACACGGCAATGAGCAGTTCTTC. The genes are TRBV6-2 or TRBV6-3 and TRBJ2-1; the D gene could be TRBD1 or TRBD2 (6 bases each). This CDR3 has 13 amino acids. From germline, CDR1 is MNHEY and CDR2 SVGEGT. The V and J ends lost 6 bases and 6 bases respectively, with 12 bases between them.

This chain connects TRBV10-3 to TRBJ1-2, with TRBD1 as a possible D gene (6 bases). The ends were cut back, 10 bases at V and 3 bases at J, with 12 bases in the middle. The CDR3 sequence is 12 residues long. The germline CDR1 and CDR2 sequences are ENHRY and SYGVKD. Here the CDR3 reads CANQGTDYGYTF. In DNA form, the CDR3 reads TGTGCCAACCAGGGGACGGACTATGGCTACACCTTC.

The chain carries TRBV7-3 and TRBJ2-1, with TRBD2 identical over 14 bases. The CDR3 contains 16 residues. After removal of 4 bases from V and 5 bases from J, the junction contained 4 bases not matched to a gene. CDR1 and CDR2 (germline): SGHTA, FQGTGA. CDR3 coding DNA: TGTGCCAGCAGCTCTGCGACTAGCGGGAGGGACAATGAGCAGTTCTTC. It translates to CASSSATSGRDNEQFF.

This clonotype was seen ten or more times. This chain connects TRBV4-3 to TRBJ2-1; 9 nucleotides agree with TRBD2. The J segment lost 6 bases and the V segment lost 8 bases, leaving 11 bases of the junction unmatched. In germline, CDR1 is LGHNA, CDR2 YSLEER. CDR3 size: 15 residues. The CDR3 DNA is TGCGCCAGCGGAAGGGCGGGAGGGCCTCTCAATGAGCAGTTCTTC. It specifies CASGRAGGPLNEQFF.

V is TRBV2 and J is TRBJ1-2; no reliable D call. CDR3 length: 17 residues. Trimming stripped 4 bases from V and 0 bases from J, with 18 bases between. Germline values: CDR1 SNHLY, CDR2 FYNNEI. The CDR3 DNA follows: TGTGCCAGCAGTGGTCTGCCCATCTTACAAGCTAACTATGGCTACACCTTC. It specifies CASSGLPILQANYGYTF.

The chain combines TRBV2 with TRBJ1-3; TRBD1 aligns across 7 bases. This CDR3 has 16 residues. Germline loops: CDR1 SNHLY, CDR2 FYNNEI. J was trimmed by 0 bases and V by 4 bases; bases with no gene match: 6. The DNA of the CDR3 is TGTGCCAGCAGTGCAGGGGGAATCGGCTCTGGAAACACCATATATTTT. Protein sequence: CASSAGGIGSGNTIYF.

This chain joins TRBV11-3 and TRBJ2-2; D not resolved. V was shortened by 7 bases and J by 1 base, with 4 bases between the two germline ends. Germline V gene lookup returns CDR1 SGHNT and CDR2 YENEEA. The CDR3 totals 12 residues. The CDR3 DNA follows: TGTGCCAGCACAGGGAACACCGGGGAGCTGTTTTTT. Its translation is CASTGNTGELFF.

This clonotype was picked up a small number of times. The V and J genes are TRBV28 and TRBJ1-6, with unresolved D. The germline V and J ends were trimmed by 7 bases and 0 bases, with 13 bases remaining between them. Germline CDR1 and CDR2: MDHEN and SYDVKM. This CDR3 has 16 residues. CDR3 DNA sequence: TGTGCCAGCACGATTATGGCAGGCTCCTATAATTCACCCCTCCACTTT. This codes for CASTIMAGSYNSPLHF.

The CDR3 DNA follows: TGTGCCAGCAGCTTCGGAGCTAACTATGGCTACACCTTC. Protein: CASSFGANYGYTF. The gene calls are TRBV11-2 and TRBJ1-2; no clear D. The CDR3 spans 13 residues. The V end lost 3 bases, the J end lost 0 bases, and 5 bases lay between the germline ends. CDR1 and CDR2 (germline): SGHAT, FQNNGV.

The chain carries TRBV6-6 and TRBJ1-1; 10 nucleotides align to TRBD1. Germline CDR1 reads MNHNY; CDR2 reads SVGAGI (reference sequence). Unmatched junction bases numbered 13, after V lost 7 bases and J lost 5 bases. The CDR3 is 16 residues long. CDR3 sequence reads: CASTPTGGVGGTEAFF. CDR3 DNA sequence: TGTGCCAGCACCCCGACAGGGGGCGTAGGGGGGACTGAAGCTTTCTTT.

This clonotype occurred many times. The chain employs TRBV9 and TRBJ2-1, with 12 bases lining up with TRBD2. The germline CDR1 and CDR2 sequences are SGDLS and YYNGEE. The CDR3 is made up of 15 amino acids. Germline trimming cut 0 bases from V and 8 bases from J; bases unmatched to any gene: 3. The chain's CDR3 is CASSVGLAGVYEQFF. The CDR3 DNA sequence: TGTGCCAGCAGCGTAGGACTAGCGGGAGTATATGAGCAGTTCTTC.

The CDR3 DNA is TGCAGTGCCACCGAAACAGGAAAGCGTGGAAACACCATATATTTT. This codes for CSATETGKRGNTIYF. The chain couples TRBV20-1 to TRBJ1-3, with D possibly matching TRBD1 (5 bases). V dropped 6 bases and J dropped 3 bases, with 18 bases sitting between them. CDR1 and CDR2 from the germline V gene are DFQATT and SNEGSKA (reference sequence). The CDR3 runs to 15 residues.

The V gene is TRBV7-9, the J gene TRBJ2-1; possible D gene TRBD1, 6 bases. CDR1 and CDR2 from the germline V gene are SEHNR and FQNEAQ (reference sequence). The CDR3 totals 13 residues. Trimming removed 6 bases at V and 4 bases at J, with 10 bases between. In DNA, the CDR3 is TGTGCCAGCAGAATGACAGGTTACAATGAGCAGTTCTTC. It yields the protein CASRMTGYNEQFF.

J is TRBJ2-7 and V is TRBV11-2; possibly TRBD1 for D (6 bases). Deletions cut 1 base from V and 4 bases from J, with 11 bases between. The CDR3 is 14 residues long. Looked up from germline, CDR1 is SGHAT and CDR2 is FQNNGV. The CDR3 loop reads CASSLVLGAYEQYF. The CDR3, as DNA: TGTGCCAGCAGCTTAGTACTGGGGGCATACGAGCAGTACTTC.

The chain uses TRBV12-3 or TRBV12-4 and TRBJ2-7, with D tentatively TRBD1 or TRBD2 (5 bases each). Between the trimmed V and J ends, which lost 8 bases and 4 bases, there was a span of 15 bases. CDR3 length: 13 amino acids. CDR3 protein: CASGFEGTYEQYF. The CDR3 region has the DNA TGTGCCAGCGGATTTGAAGGGACGTACGAGCAGTACTTC.

V is TRBV10-2 and J is TRBJ1-6; the D gene is possibly TRBD1 (6 bases). The CDR3 is 12 amino acids. Germline lookup yields CDR1 WSHSY and CDR2 SAAADI. Trimming cost V 3 bases and J 15 bases, with 12 bases left between them. CDR3 region: CASSDTRQDLHF. The CDR3 DNA sequence: TGCGCCAGCAGTGATACAAGACAGGACCTCCACTTT.

The rearrangement links TRBV19 to TRBJ1-1; possibly TRBD1 for D (5 bases). Trimming left V 3 bases short and J 1 base short, with 12 bases between. Germline CDR1 reads LNHDA; CDR2 reads SQIVND (reference sequence). The CDR3 is made up of 15 amino acids. CDR3 DNA: TGTGCCAGTAGTATTGGGGGGGTTTGGAACACTGAAGCTTTCTTT. It translates to CASSIGGVWNTEAFF.

The genes are TRBV19 and TRBJ1-2, with D unclear. V dropped 3 bases and J dropped 3 bases, with 11 bases sitting between them. Germline V gene sequence: CDR1 LNHDA, CDR2 SQIVND (reference sequence). The CDR3 has 14 amino acids. CDR3 sequence: CASSIVGKDYGYTF. The CDR3, as DNA: TGTGCCAGTAGTATTGTTGGGAAGGACTATGGCTACACCTTC.

The chain recombines TRBV19 with TRBJ1-2; no reliable D call. CDR1 and CDR2 (germline): LNHDA, SQIVND (reference sequence). The CDR3 totals 15 residues. Trimming removed 3 bases from V and 8 bases from J, with 19 bases in between. The CDR3 region has the DNA TGTGCCAGTAGTATTTCTTCGGCAGACGTGGGAGGCTACACCTTC. It codes for CASSISSADVGGYTF.

This clonotype was counted many times. This rearrangement joins TRBV20-1 to TRBJ1-1; the D is unclear. Germline CDR1 and CDR2: DFQATT and SNEGSKA (reference sequence). The CDR3 is 11 residues long. Between the trimmed V and J ends, which lost 3 bases and 7 bases, there was a span of 9 bases. The CDR3 DNA reads TGCAGTGCTAGGGGAGAGAGTGAAGCTTTCTTT. Encoded protein: CSARGESEAFF.

The chain is built from TRBV7-9 and TRBJ2-7, with 7 nucleotides matching TRBD2. J lost 11 bases, V lost 1 base, and 5 bases had no gene match. The germline gives CDR1 SEHNR, CDR2 FQNEAQ (reference sequence). This CDR3 has 12 amino acids. The CDR3 bases are TGTGCCAGCAGCTTAGGGTGGCGGGAGAAGTACTTC. Its protein product is CASSLGWREKYF.

This chain uses TRBV18 with TRBJ2-5; 11 bases are shared with TRBD1. CDR1 is KGHSH and CDR2 is LQKENI in the germline V gene. This CDR3 comprises 17 residues. With 3 bases clipped from V and 5 bases from J, the junction kept 11 bases outside the gene matches. The CDR3: CASSPLLGTGGRETQYF. The DNA of the CDR3 is TGTGCCAGCTCACCTCTCTTGGGGACAGGGGGAAGGGAGACCCAGTACTTC.